Below, 18 T cell receptor beta chains from the same sample are listed, as sequenced in a study of T cells in tuberculosis. The data were produced by immunoSEQ multiplex PCR, yet TCRdb's version contains in-frame clones alone and is incomplete. The table records 30,000 to 40,000 clones, roughly 94% of them present only once. Time point denoted: new active TB diagnosis, blood taken before or within 7 days of starting treatment. The sequencing used PBMCs, collected at tuberculosis diagnosis. The receptors shown here come from an adult with tuberculosis.

The chain is built from TRBV28 and TRBJ1-2; 7 nucleotides match TRBD1. Germline trimming cut 6 bases from V and 4 bases from J; bases unmatched to any gene: 11. The CDR3 sequence is 15 residues long. The germline V gene encodes CDR1 MDHEN and CDR2 SYDVKM. CDR3 sequence: CASSWDSSNPYGYTF. CDR3 coding DNA: TGTGCCAGCAGCTGGGACAGCTCGAATCCCTATGGCTACACCTTC.

V gene TRBV4-2 combines with J gene TRBJ1-4, with no clear D. V shed 0 bases and J shed 13 bases, with 18 bases lying between them. Germline V gene data show CDR1 as LGHNA and CDR2 as YNFKEQ. This CDR3 region has 15 residues. CDR3 sequence (DNA): TGTGCCAGCAGCCAAGAGAGGAGGGCCAGCGGTCCACTGTTTTTT. This sequence encodes CASSQERRASGPLFF.

The chain joins TRBV9 to TRBJ1-2; D not certain. The CDR3 spans 13 residues. Trimming shortened V by 5 bases and J by 4 bases, and 12 bases separated the two germline ends. CDR1 and CDR2 (germline): SGDLS, YYNGEE. CDR3 in DNA: TGTGCCAGCAGTCTGAGGGTTTCCTATGGCTACACCTTC. Translating gives CASSLRVSYGYTF.

This sequence joins TRBV5-1 and TRBJ1-3; perhaps TRBD1 as D (5 bases). V lost 0 bases to trimming and J lost 4 bases, with 14 bases between them. The CDR3 covers 16 residues. CDR1 and CDR2 from the germline V gene are SGHRS and YFSETQ. As DNA, the CDR3 is TGCGCCAGCAGCTTGGAGGCTTGGGGCACGGGAAACACCATATATTTT. The encoded protein is CASSLEAWGTGNTIYF. The full variable domain, with the rest looked up from reference TRBV5-1 and TRBJ1-3, is KAGVTQTPRYLIKTRGQQVTLSCSPISGHRSVSWYQQTPGQGLQFLFEYFSETQRNKGNFPGRFSGRQFSNSRSEMNVSTLELGDSALYLCASSLEAWGTGNTIYFGEGSWLTVV.

The V and J genes are TRBV6-6 and TRBJ2-7; 9 bases align to TRBD1. This CDR3 is built from 16 residues. The V gene end was trimmed by 6 bases and the J gene end by 4 bases; junction bases not matched to a gene: 13. CDR1 is MNHNY, CDR2 SVGAGI, per germline (reference sequence). The CDR3 DNA reads TGTGCCAGCAGGGGTAACTTGGGGACAGGGCTGTACGAGCAGTACTTC. This gives the protein CASRGNLGTGLYEQYF.

This chain links TRBV7-9 with TRBJ2-7, with TRBD1 identical over 7 bases. With V trimmed by 3 bases and J by 0 bases, 2 bases remained unmatched. In germline, CDR1 is SEHNR, CDR2 FQNEAQ (reference sequence). The CDR3 is 14 amino acids. This CDR3 reads CASSFDRVSYEQYF. CDR3 DNA sequence: TGTGCCAGCAGCTTCGACAGGGTCTCCTACGAGCAGTACTTC. Filled out from reference TRBV7-9 and TRBJ2-7, the complete variable domain reads DTGVSQNPRHKITKRGQNVTFRCDPISEHNRLYWYRQTLGQGPEFLTYFQNEAQLEKSRLLSDRFSAERPKGSFSTLEIQRTEQGDSAMYLCASSFDRVSYEQYFGPGTRLTVT.

V is TRBV9 and J is TRBJ2-3; the D gene is possibly TRBD2 (6 bases). The CDR3 sequence is 17 residues long. Per germline, CDR1 SGDLS and CDR2 YYNGEE. Trimming pared 6 bases from V and 5 bases from J, leaving 25 bases between. The CDR3 protein is CASTRDRGRNFRDTQYF. CDR3 bases: TGTGCCAGCACCCGCGACCGGGGGAGGAATTTCCGAGATACGCAGTATTTT.

V and J are TRBV10-3 and TRBJ1-2, with D perhaps matching TRBD1 (6 bases). V lost 6 bases, J lost 3 bases, and 20 bases lay in between. This CDR3 has 16 amino acids. The germline CDR1 and CDR2 sequences are ENHRY and SYGVKD. CDR3 sequence reads: CAISASTGITDYGYTF. CDR3 in DNA: TGTGCCATCAGCGCATCCACAGGGATCACGGACTATGGCTACACCTTC.

CDR3 sequence reads: CASEQTATNEKLFF. CDR3 DNA sequence: TGCGCCAGCGAACAGACGGCTACTAATGAAAAACTGTTTTTT. V and J are TRBV23-1 and TRBJ1-4; D uncertain. TRBV23-1 counts as an open reading frame of uncertain function. The V end lost 8 bases, the J end lost 2 bases, and 12 bases lay between the germline ends. The CDR3 extends over 14 amino acids.

The chain recombines TRBV11-3 with TRBJ2-7; 7 bases match TRBD2. Germline CDR1 and CDR2: SGHNT and YENEEA. The CDR3 runs 15 residues. The V and J ends lost 7 bases and 0 bases, in that order; junction bases with no gene match: 9. As DNA, the CDR3 is TGTGCCAGCAACACTGGGAGGGGATCCTCCTACGAGCAGTACTTC. Translated: CASNTGRGSSYEQYF.

The chain is built from TRBV6-6 and TRBJ2-7; D perhaps matches TRBD1 (6 bases). V lost 8 bases to trimming and J lost 2 bases, with 19 bases between them. Germline CDR1 and CDR2: MNHNY and SVGAGI (reference sequence). This CDR3 has 15 residues. CDR3 amino acids: CASEIDRTSTYEQYF. The DNA for the CDR3 is TGTGCCAGCGAAATCGACAGGACCTCTACCTACGAGCAGTACTTC.

The chain is built from TRBV2 and TRBJ2-1; tentative D call: TRBD2 (7 bases). Germline V gives CDR1 SNHLY, CDR2 FYNNEI. V dropped 9 bases and J dropped 4 bases, with 19 bases sitting between them. The CDR3 length is 15 residues. The CDR3 is CASGVAGAVYNEQFF. CDR3 bases: TGTGCCAGTGGGGTGGCGGGGGCCGTATACAATGAGCAGTTCTTC.

A single count supports this clone. The CDR3 spells CSVSTGYGYTF. Here the CDR3 DNA reads TGCAGCGTTTCGACAGGGTATGGCTACACCTTC. The gene calls are TRBV29-1 and TRBJ1-2; 7 nucleotides align to TRBD1. The CDR3 runs to 11 residues. Trimming removed 5 bases from V and 5 bases from J; junction bases left unmatched: 2. Germline V CDR1 and CDR2: SQVTM, ANQGSEA.

The gene calls are TRBV12-5 and TRBJ1-5; TRBD1 aligns across 8 bases. With 6 bases clipped from V and 3 bases from J, the junction kept 16 bases outside the gene matches. The length of the CDR3 is 18 residues. The germline V gene encodes CDR1 LGHNT and CDR2 FRNRAP. CDR3 nucleotide sequence: TGTGCTAGTGGGCTAATCTACCGGGACAGGCTTTTCAATCAGCCCCAGCATTTT. It translates to CASGLIYRDRLFNQPQHF.

There are a few counts of this clone. The rearrangement links TRBV18 to TRBJ1-5; TRBD1 matches at 10 bases. Germline V gene lookup returns CDR1 KGHSH and CDR2 LQKENI. The CDR3 runs 17 residues. Unmatched junction bases numbered 7, after V lost 3 bases and J lost 2 bases. The CDR3 DNA sequence: TGTGCCAGCTCACCCCGAATTGACAGGGGGCGCAATCAGCCCCAGCATTTT. Translating gives CASSPRIDRGRNQPQHF.

The DNA for the CDR3 is TGTGCCAGTATAGCGGGCAGTGTCGGGAGGAACATTCAGTACTTC. It encodes CASIAGSVGRNIQYF. The chain combines TRBV19 with TRBJ2-4, with TRBD2 identical over 7 bases. With 7 bases clipped from V and 7 bases from J, the junction kept 13 bases outside the gene matches. CDR3 size: 15 residues. Germline V CDR1 and CDR2: LNHDA, SQIVND (reference sequence).

The chain joins TRBV19 to TRBJ1-3; the match to TRBD1 covers 7 bases. J gave up 4 bases and V 5 bases, and 5 bases lay outside the gene matches. CDR1 LNHDA and CDR2 SQIVND come from the germline V gene (reference sequence). The CDR3 is made up of 14 amino acids. The CDR3 spells CASSWDSRGNTIYF. The CDR3 bases are TGTGCCAGTAGTTGGGACAGTCGAGGAAACACCATATATTTT.

The gene calls are TRBV29-1 and TRBJ1-2, with no clear D. The germline gives CDR1 SQVTM, CDR2 ANQGSEA. The germline V and J ends were trimmed by 1 base and 0 bases, with 15 bases remaining between them. This CDR3 is built from 16 residues. The CDR3 here is CSVEVLGQRANYGYTF. CDR3 bases: TGCAGCGTTGAAGTCCTCGGTCAGCGCGCTAACTATGGCTACACCTTC.